This is a list of T cell receptor beta chains from one sample in a study of T cells in Graves' hyperthyroidism and ophthalmopathy. MiXCR, run by TCRdb on the multiplex PCR reads, gives a single entry per CDR3 protein. This table has roughly 570,000 distinct CDR3 sequences, around 42% appearing once. Sequencing was done on a sample of peripheral blood or thyroid tissue (not recorded which). The receptors come from an adult woman with Graves' disease, either hyperthyroidism or ophthalmopathy (not recorded which). CDR3s include the opening cysteine and the closing phenylalanine or tryptophan. Each record gives: D gene, V gene, clone size, J gene, CDR3 protein, CDR3 DNA. A D gene is named only where the DNA matches it firmly. A clone size is listed for some rows: how often the clone was seen (once, few, many), or a class if it is expanded.

>.|TRBV11-2|many|TRBJ2-7
CASSLDIRRYEQYF
TGTGCCAGCAGCTTAGATATCCGGAGATACGAGCAGTACTTC
>.|TRBV2|.|TRBJ1-2
CASSLRDGHTF
TGTGCCAGCAGTCTACGCGATGGCCACACCTTC
>TRBD1|TRBV2|.|TRBJ2-1
CASRTGGNEQFF
TGTGCCAGCAGAACAGGGGGGAATGAGCAGTTCTTC
>TRBD2|TRBV4-1|once|TRBJ2-5
CASSPRLAGYQETQYF
TGCGCCAGCAGCCCCCGACTAGCGGGATACCAAGAGACTCAGTACTTC
>TRBD2|TRBV7-2|many|TRBJ2-2
CASSPRLAGGRVYANTGELFF
TGTGCCAGCAGCCCCAGACTAGCGGGAGGCCGTGTGTACGCGAACACCGGGGAGCTGTTTTTT
>TRBD1|TRBV29-1|.|TRBJ1-2
CSVRTGERHYGYTF
TGCAGCGTACGAACAGGGGAGAGGCACTATGGCTACACCTTC
>.|TRBV2|.|TRBJ2-6
CASSHKDTGANVLTF
TGTGCCAGCAGCCACAAGGACACTGGGGCCAACGTCCTGACTTTC
>.|TRBV9|.|TRBJ1-6
CASSEAGAMYSPLHF
TGTGCCAGCAGCGAAGCGGGGGCAATGTATTCACCCCTCCACTTT
>.|TRBV4-3|.|TRBJ1-2
CASSQAVTTYYYTF
TGCGCCAGCAGCCAAGCAGTTACGACATATTACTACACCTTC
>.|TRBV12-3/TRBV12-4|.|TRBJ1-2
CASSLGMSTGGYTF
TGTGCCAGCAGTTTAGGAATGAGTACAGGGGGCTACACCTTC
>.|TRBV10-3|.|TRBJ2-7
CAIRENTGELYF
TGTGCCATACGGGAGAACACCGGGGAGCTGTACTTC
>TRBD1|TRBV11-1|.|TRBJ1-1
CASSGQGRSTEAFF
TGTGCCAGCAGTGGACAGGGGAGGAGCACTGAAGCTTTCTTT
>.|TRBV2|many|TRBJ2-7
CASRRETSYEQYF
TGTGCCAGCAGAAGGGAGACCTCTTACGAGCAGTACTTC
>.|TRBV30|.|TRBJ1-4
CAWSVDEKLFF
TGTGCCTGGAGTGTCGATGAAAAACTGTTTTTT
>.|TRBV10-3|many|TRBJ1-1
CAISELWQGEAFF
TGTGCCATCAGTGAGTTGTGGCAGGGTGAAGCTTTCTTT
>.|TRBV4-1|.|TRBJ2-5
CASSYRPGGAETQYF
TGCGCCAGCAGCTACCGACCCGGGGGTGCTGAGACCCAGTACTTC
>.|TRBV5-1|.|TRBJ1-1
CASRERGGNTEAFF
TGCGCCAGCAGAGAAAGGGGTGGCAACACTGAAGCTTTCTTT
>TRBD2|TRBV2|many|TRBJ2-5
CASSDPTSGSPETQYF
TGTGCCAGCAGTGATCCGACTAGCGGGAGTCCAGAGACCCAGTACTTC
>TRBD1|TRBV2|many|TRBJ1-5
CASSQGVGQPQHF
TGTGCCAGCAGCCAGGGGGTGGGTCAGCCCCAGCATTTT
>.|TRBV12-3/TRBV12-4|.|TRBJ1-1
CASSLGQGIFSRTFF
TGTGCCAGCAGTTTAGGTCAGGGGATCTTCTCTCGGACTTTCTTT
>.|TRBV7-9|many|TRBJ1-4
CASSSPVGGEKLFF
TGTGCCAGCAGCTCACCTGTGGGTGGAGAAAAACTGTTTTTT
>.|TRBV6-1|many|TRBJ1-6
CASSENSGIRSPLHF
TGTGCCAGCAGTGAGAACAGCGGGATTCGTTCACCCCTCCACTTT
>.|TRBV7-9|many|TRBJ2-5
CASSSTSQAAETQYF
TGTGCCAGCAGCTCAACCTCACAGGCCGCGGAGACCCAGTACTTC
>TRBD1|TRBV27|few|TRBJ1-1
CASRAARGDRGKSFF
TGTGCCAGCAGGGCAGCGAGGGGGGACAGGGGTAAATCTTTCTTT
>.|TRBV28|.|TRBJ2-5
CASSVFQGETQYF
TGTGCCAGCAGTGTCTTTCAGGGGGAGACCCAGTACTTC
>.|TRBV12-3/TRBV12-4|.|TRBJ2-5
CASSWVGGETQYF
TGTGCCAGCAGTTGGGTGGGCGGAGAGACCCAGTACTTC
>TRBD2|TRBV2|.|TRBJ2-3
CASIRLAGGLTDTKYF
TGTGCCAGCATTCGACTAGCGGGAGGTCTCACAGATACGAAGTATTTT
>TRBD1|TRBV2|.|TRBJ2-5
CASLGQGSYQPQYF
TGTGCCAGCCTTGGACAGGGCTCCTATCAGCCCCAGTACTTC
>.|TRBV7-9|many|TRBJ1-1
CASSETGLLTEAFF
TGTGCCAGCAGCGAGACAGGTCTGCTCACTGAAGCTTTCTTT
>.|TRBV7-9|.|TRBJ1-4
CASSMGGMEKLFF
TGTGCCAGCAGCATGGGAGGCATGGAAAAACTGTTTTTT
>.|TRBV5-1|.|TRBJ2-2
CASSLDGGAEELFF
TGCGCCAGCAGCTTGGATGGGGGGGCCGAGGAGCTGTTTTTT
>TRBD1|TRBV5-1|.|TRBJ2-7
CASRDGTGVNEQYF
TGCGCCAGCAGAGACGGGACAGGGGTAAACGAGCAGTACTTC
>.|TRBV4-1|few|TRBJ1-5
CASSRVGHNQPQHF
TGCGCCAGCAGCCGCGTGGGCCACAATCAGCCCCAGCATTTT
>.|TRBV28|many|TRBJ2-7
CASSLGPHEQYF
TGTGCCAGCAGTTTAGGCCCCCACGAGCAGTACTTC
>TRBD1|TRBV14|many|TRBJ1-2
CASSRQGNGYTF
TGTGCCAGCAGCCGACAGGGGAATGGCTACACCTTC
>.|TRBV6-5|many|TRBJ1-1
CASSYSKPRDGEAFF
TGTGCCAGCAGTTACTCGAAACCCCGGGACGGTGAAGCTTTCTTT
>.|TRBV19|many|TRBJ1-1
CAISQGYTEAFF
TGTGCCATCTCACAGGGTTACACTGAAGCTTTCTTT
>.|TRBV20-1|.|TRBJ2-5
CSASGTGQETQNF
TGCAGTGCTAGCGGAACAGGGCAAGAGACCCAGAACTTC
>TRBD1|TRBV5-1|few|TRBJ1-3
CASSLWTGNTIYF
TGCGCCAGCAGCCTATGGACAGGGAACACCATATATTTT
>.|TRBV7-9|.|TRBJ1-2
CASSPRTENGYTF
TGTGCCAGCAGCCCGCGGACAGAAAATGGCTACACCTTC
>TRBD1|TRBV28|.|TRBJ1-5
CASSTQGATQHF
TGTGCCAGCAGTACCCAGGGGGCGACCCAGCATTTT
>.|TRBV7-9|.|TRBJ2-5
CATSRVYDSETQYF
TGTGCCACCAGCAGAGTTTACGATTCCGAGACCCAGTACTTC
>.|TRBV2|many|TRBJ1-2
CASSPDRNYGYTF
TGTGCCAGCAGCCCGGACAGAAACTATGGCTACACCTTC
>.|TRBV20-1|many|TRBJ1-2
CSARHPANYGYTF
TGCAGTGCTAGACACCCAGCTAACTATGGCTACACCTTC
>.|TRBV4-1|many|TRBJ1-5
CASSHPAHRALNQPQHF
TGCGCCAGCAGCCACCCTGCTCACAGGGCTCTCAATCAGCCCCAGCATTTT
>TRBD1|TRBV13|.|TRBJ2-2
CASWRAGGRPGELFF
TGTGCCAGCTGGAGAGCAGGGGGCAGGCCCGGGGAGCTGTTTTTT
>TRBD1|TRBV5-6|many|TRBJ2-7
CASRDRVSYEQYF
TGTGCCAGCAGAGACAGGGTATCCTACGAGCAGTACTTC